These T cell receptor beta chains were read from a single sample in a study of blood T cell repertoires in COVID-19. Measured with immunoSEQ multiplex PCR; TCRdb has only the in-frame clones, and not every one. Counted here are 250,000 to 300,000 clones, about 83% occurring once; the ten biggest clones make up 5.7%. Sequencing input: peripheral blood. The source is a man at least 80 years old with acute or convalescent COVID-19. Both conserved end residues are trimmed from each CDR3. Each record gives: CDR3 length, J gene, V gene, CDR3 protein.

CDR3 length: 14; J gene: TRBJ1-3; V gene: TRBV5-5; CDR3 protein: ASSQEQGTQFNTIY
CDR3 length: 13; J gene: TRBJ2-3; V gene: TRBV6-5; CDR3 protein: ASSGRVPGEDTQY
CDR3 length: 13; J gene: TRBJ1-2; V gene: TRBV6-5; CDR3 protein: ASSYGQGPGYGYT
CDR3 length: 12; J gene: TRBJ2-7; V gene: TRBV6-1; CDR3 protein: ASSEEGTSYEQY
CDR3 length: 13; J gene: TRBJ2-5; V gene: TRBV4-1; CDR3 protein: ASSQTLAGRETQY
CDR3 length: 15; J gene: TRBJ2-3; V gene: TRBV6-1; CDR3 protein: ASSEALGGAGTDTQY
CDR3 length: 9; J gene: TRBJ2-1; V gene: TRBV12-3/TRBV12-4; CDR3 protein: ASSRDREQF
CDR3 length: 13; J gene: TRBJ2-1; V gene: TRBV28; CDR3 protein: ASILTSGRFNEQF
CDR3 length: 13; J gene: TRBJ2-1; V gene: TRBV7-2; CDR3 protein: ASSLGRGRRNEQF
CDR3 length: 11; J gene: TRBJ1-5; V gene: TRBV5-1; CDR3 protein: ASSTGGDQPQH
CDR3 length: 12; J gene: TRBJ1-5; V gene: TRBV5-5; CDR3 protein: ASSRQGFGQPQH
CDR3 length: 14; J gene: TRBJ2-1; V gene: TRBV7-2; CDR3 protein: ASSLGSSGRPNEQF
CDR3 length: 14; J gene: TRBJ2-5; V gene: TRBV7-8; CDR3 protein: ASSWNTEGARETQY
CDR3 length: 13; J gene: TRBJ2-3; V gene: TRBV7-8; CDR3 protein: ASSLVSIHTDTQY
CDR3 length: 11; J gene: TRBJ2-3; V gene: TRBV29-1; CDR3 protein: SVAGQGSDTQY
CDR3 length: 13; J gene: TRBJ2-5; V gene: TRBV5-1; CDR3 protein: ASSSVQLGGETQY
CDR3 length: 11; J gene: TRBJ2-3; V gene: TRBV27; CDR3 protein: ASSLVRLDTQY
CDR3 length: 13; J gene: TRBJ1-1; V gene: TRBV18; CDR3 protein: ASSPGLEANTEAF
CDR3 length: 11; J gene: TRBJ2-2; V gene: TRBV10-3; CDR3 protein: AISERGLGELF
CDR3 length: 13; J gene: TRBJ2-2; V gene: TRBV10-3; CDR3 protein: AISRDSSNTGELF
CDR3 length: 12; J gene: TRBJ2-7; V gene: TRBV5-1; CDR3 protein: ASSLAGVRYEQY
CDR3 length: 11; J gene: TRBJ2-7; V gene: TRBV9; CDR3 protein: ASSPRPDYEQY
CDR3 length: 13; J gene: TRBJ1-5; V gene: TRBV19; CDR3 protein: ASSMGGAGNQPQH
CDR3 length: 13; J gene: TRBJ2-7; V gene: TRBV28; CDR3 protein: ASSSSGGPQYEQY
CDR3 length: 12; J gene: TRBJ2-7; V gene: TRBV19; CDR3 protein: ASTLTPMSYEQY
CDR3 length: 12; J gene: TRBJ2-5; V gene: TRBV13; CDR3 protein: ASSSRGGEETQY
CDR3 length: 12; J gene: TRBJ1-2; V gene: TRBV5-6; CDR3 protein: ASSSPSTNYGYT
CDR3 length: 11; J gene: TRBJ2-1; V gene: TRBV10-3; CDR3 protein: AISDVAGNEQF
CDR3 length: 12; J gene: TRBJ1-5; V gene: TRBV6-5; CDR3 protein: ASSYDRSNQPQH
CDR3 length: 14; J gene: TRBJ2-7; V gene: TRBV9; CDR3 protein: ASSPAAGRSSYEQY